Included here is one TCR beta chain sequence, with context. With 6 bases removed from V and 1 base from J, the gap between germline ends came to 12 bases. This CDR3 spans 15 amino acids. Germline CDR1 reads MNHEY; CDR2 reads SVGAGI. This sample was included in a study of blood T cell repertoires in COVID-19. About the study: Acute-phase and convalescent COVID-19 samples originated in the United States, Italy and Spain.

Original data processing: From reference gene primer amplification, estimates of nucleated cell counts were derived. The protocol was immunoSEQ multiplex PCR, while the TCRdb copy is restricted to in-frame clones and leaves out a portion. The V and J calls and clone size were taken over from that table, and D and trimming were inferred from the DNA. The data contain about 210,000 clones, around 83% of them singletons. Sequenced input: peripheral blood. The V call is TRBV6-5, the J call TRBJ2-2, with D perhaps matching TRBD2 (6 bases). This TCR was recovered from a man aged 45-65 years with active or convalescent COVID-19. The CDR3 protein is CASRSGTVNTGELFF. As DNA, the CDR3 is TGTGCCAGCAGGTCCGGGACTGTGAACACCGGGGAGCTGTTTTTT.